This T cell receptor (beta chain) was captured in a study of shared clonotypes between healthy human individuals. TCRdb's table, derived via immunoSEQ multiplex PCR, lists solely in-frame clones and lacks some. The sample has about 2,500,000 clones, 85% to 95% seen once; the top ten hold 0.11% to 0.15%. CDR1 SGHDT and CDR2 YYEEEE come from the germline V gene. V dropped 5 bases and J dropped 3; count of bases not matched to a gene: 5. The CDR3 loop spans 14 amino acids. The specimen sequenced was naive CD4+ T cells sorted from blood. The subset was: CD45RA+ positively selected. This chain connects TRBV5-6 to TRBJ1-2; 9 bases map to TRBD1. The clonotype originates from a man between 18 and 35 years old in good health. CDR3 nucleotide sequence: TGTGCCAGCAGTCCAGACAGGGGGGACTATGGCTACACCTTC. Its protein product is CASSPDRGDYGYTF.